Listed below are T cell receptor beta chains from one sample, sequenced in a study of T cells in Graves' hyperthyroidism and ophthalmopathy. Each CDR3 protein gets one entry after TCRdb re-called the multiplex PCR reads with MiXCR. This sample has 300,000 to 450,000 distinct CDR3 sequences, with over 15% found just once. The sequenced sample consisted of blood. These receptors were taken from a woman in her 40s with Graves' ophthalmopathy. Both conserved end residues are part of each CDR3. The order of the fields is J gene, V gene, clone size, D gene, CDR3 protein, CDR3 DNA. D genes are given only for firm matches. Only some rows state a clone size, as once, few, many or a class for expanded clones.

>TRBJ2-5|TRBV7-2|-|TRBD2
CASSPWTSGAKETQYF
TGTGCCAGCAGCCCCTGGACTAGCGGGGCCAAAGAGACCCAGTACTTC
>TRBJ1-5|TRBV6-2/TRBV6-3|many|TRBD1
CATGQVNQPQHF
TGTGCCACTGGACAGGTTAATCAGCCCCAGCATTTT
>TRBJ1-1|TRBV2|many|-
CASSGYPGTHTEAFF
TGTGCCAGCAGTGGATACCCCGGGACACACACTGAAGCTTTCTTT
>TRBJ2-5|TRBV20-1|many|-
CSAGAETQYF
TGCAGTGCGGGGGCGGAGACCCAGTACTTC
>TRBJ2-7|TRBV11-1|-|TRBD1
CASSLGDGTESSYEQYF
TGTGCCAGCAGCTTAGGAGACGGGACAGAAAGTTCCTACGAGCAGTACTTC
>TRBJ2-5|TRBV20-1|-|TRBD2
CSAPLAGGTETQYF
TGCAGTGCTCCTCTAGCGGGAGGAACGGAGACCCAGTACTTC
>TRBJ1-2|TRBV28|few|-
CASSSGNPTGGYGYTF
TGTGCCAGCAGTTCTGGAAACCCGACTGGTGGCTATGGCTACACCTTC
>TRBJ1-5|TRBV10-1|many|-
CASSEVAHQPQHF
TGCGCCAGCAGTGAAGTTGCGCATCAGCCCCAGCATTTT
>TRBJ2-7|TRBV28|-|TRBD1
CASTETGTGGYEQYF
TGTGCCAGCACTGAAACCGGGACAGGGGGCTACGAGCAGTACTTC
>TRBJ2-5|TRBV28|many|-
CASSLLSGSETQYF
TGTGCCAGCAGTTTATTAAGTGGTTCGGAGACCCAGTACTTC
>TRBJ2-4|TRBV4-1|many|-
CASSQEGRIRAKNIQYF
TGCGCCAGCAGCCAAGAAGGCCGGATACGGGCCAAAAACATTCAGTACTTC
>TRBJ2-5|TRBV10-3|few|TRBD2
CAISARTSAVETQYF
TGTGCCATCAGTGCGCGGACTAGCGCAGTAGAGACCCAGTACTTC
>TRBJ1-2|TRBV12-3/TRBV12-4|many|-
CASSLARGYTF
TGTGCCAGCAGCCTTGCACGTGGCTACACCTTC
>TRBJ2-5|TRBV5-1|many|-
CASSHWPGSQETQYF
TGCGCCAGCAGTCATTGGCCAGGATCCCAAGAGACCCAGTACTTC
>TRBJ1-2|TRBV3-1|-|TRBD1
CASSQGTGSGYTF
TGTGCCAGCAGCCAAGGGACAGGGTCTGGCTACACCTTC
>TRBJ1-3|TRBV30|many|-
CAWSDRVPRGNTIYF
TGTGCCTGGAGTGACAGGGTCCCCAGGGGAAACACCATATATTTT
>TRBJ1-3|TRBV28|many|TRBD1
CASSLTGTGNTIYF
TGTGCCAGCAGTCTGACAGGGACTGGAAACACCATATATTTT
>TRBJ1-3|TRBV11-2|-|-
CASSQRTVVGNTIYF
TGTGCCAGCAGCCAACGGACAGTGGTCGGAAACACCATATATTTT
>TRBJ2-1|TRBV4-2|many|-
CASSQVNEQFF
TGTGCCAGCAGCCAAGTCAATGAGCAGTTCTTC
>TRBJ1-2|TRBV6-1|-|-
CASSPQADYGYTF
TGTGCCAGCAGTCCTCAGGCTGACTATGGCTACACCTTC
>TRBJ2-7|TRBV11-2|many|-
CASSLGQTSSYEQYF
TGTGCCAGCAGCTTAGGCCAGACATCTTCCTACGAGCAGTACTTC
>TRBJ1-1|TRBV29-1|many|-
CSVIFRGNTEAFF
TGCAGCGTTATCTTCAGGGGGAACACTGAAGCTTTCTTT
>TRBJ2-7|TRBV20-1|many|TRBD2
CSARGGLAHEQYF
TGCAGTGCTAGGGGAGGACTAGCCCACGAGCAGTACTTC
>TRBJ2-7|TRBV12-3/TRBV12-4|many|TRBD1
CASSLRQGVYEQYF
TGTGCCAGCAGTTTGAGACAGGGAGTCTACGAGCAGTACTTC
>TRBJ1-5|TRBV25-1|many|-
CASSERQTNQPQHF
TGTGCCAGCAGTGAAAGACAGACCAATCAGCCCCAGCATTTT
>TRBJ1-5|TRBV3-1|-|TRBD1
CASSQGTGDQPQHF
TGTGCCAGCAGCCAAGGAACAGGGGATCAGCCCCAGCATTTT
>TRBJ2-7|TRBV6-5|many|TRBD1
CASSYSDRAPSYEQYF
TGTGCCAGCAGTTACTCTGACAGGGCCCCCTCCTACGAGCAGTACTTC
>TRBJ1-5|TRBV19|many|TRBD1
CASSAQGAYQPQHF
TGTGCCAGTAGCGCACAGGGGGCATATCAGCCCCAGCATTTT
>TRBJ2-2|TRBV19|many|TRBD2
CASSIGTSGSVVTGELFF
TGTGCCAGTAGTATCGGGACTAGCGGGAGTGTTGTAACCGGGGAGCTGTTTTTT
>TRBJ1-1|TRBV27|many|TRBD1
CASSRTGMWYTEAFF
TGTGCCAGCAGTCGGACAGGGATGTGGTACACTGAAGCTTTCTTT
>TRBJ2-2|TRBV12-3/TRBV12-4|many|TRBD1
CASSRGQGVKNTGELFF
TGTGCCAGCAGTCGCGGACAGGGGGTAAAGAACACCGGGGAGCTGTTTTTT
>TRBJ1-5|TRBV6-2/TRBV6-3|-|-
CASRQDLSNQPQHF
TGTGCCAGCAGACAGGACCTTAGCAATCAGCCCCAGCATTTT
>TRBJ2-7|TRBV5-1|many|TRBD2
CASSLDTGRAGQYF
TGCGCCAGCAGCTTGGATACCGGGAGGGCCGGGCAGTACTTC
>TRBJ1-1|TRBV2|-|-
CASSFQGYTEASF
TGTGCCAGCAGTTTCCAGGGATACACTGAAGCTTCCTTT
>TRBJ2-7|TRBV27|many|TRBD1
CASSPAGGKTYEQYF
TGTGCCAGCAGCCCCGCAGGGGGCAAAACCTACGAGCAGTACTTC
>TRBJ2-7|TRBV19|many|-
CASSRRGYEQYF
TGTGCCAGTAGTCGAAGGGGGTACGAGCAGTACTTC
>TRBJ1-1|TRBV6-1|many|-
CASSESGWTEAFF
TGTGCCAGCAGTGAATCGGGGTGGACTGAAGCTTTCTTT
>TRBJ2-7|TRBV28|many|-
CASNPTGTSYEQYF
TGTGCCAGCAATCCCACCGGGACCTCCTACGAGCAGTACTTC
>TRBJ1-2|TRBV2|many|-
CASSGTGNYGYTF
TGTGCCAGCAGTGGAACAGGGAACTATGGCTACACCTTC
>TRBJ2-2|TRBV20-1|many|TRBD2
CSALAGFGELFF
TGCAGTGCTTTAGCGGGATTCGGGGAGCTGTTTTTT
>TRBJ2-2|TRBV12-3/TRBV12-4|-|-
CASSLVKNTGELFF
TGTGCCAGCAGTTTAGTCAAGAACACCGGGGAGCTGTTTTTT
>TRBJ2-7|TRBV12-3/TRBV12-4|many|TRBD2
CASSLRVSGSSAYEQYF
TGTGCCAGCAGTTTAAGGGTTAGCGGGAGCTCTGCCTACGAGCAGTACTTC
>TRBJ2-7|TRBV20-1|many|TRBD1
CSARGQGAMYEQYF
TGCAGTGCTAGGGGACAGGGGGCGATGTACGAGCAGTACTTC
>TRBJ1-3|TRBV28|many|-
CASSPPGVNTIYF
TGTGCCAGCAGTCCCCCAGGGGTAAACACCATATATTTT
>TRBJ2-7|TRBV5-1|-|-
CASSRETATYEQYF
TGCGCCAGCAGCCGGGAGACAGCAACCTACGAGCAGTACTTC